These 30 T cell receptor beta chains were sequenced from one sample in a study of cytomegalovirus exposure and HLA in healthy donors. The PCR made use of 60 Vbeta and 13 Jbeta primers. Only in-frame clones appear in the TCRdb table, and some are missing; sequencing was by immunoSEQ multiplex PCR. Here the sample spans 200,000 or so clones, 82% being singletons. The sequenced sample consisted of PBMCs. The receptors originated from a boy between 2 and 15 years old in good health and CMV-seronegative.

The V and J genes are TRBV7-9 and TRBJ1-1; 7 bases align to TRBD1. The germline CDR1 and CDR2 sequences are SEHNR and FQNEAQ (reference sequence). The CDR3 has 12 amino acids. Trimming at V came to 5 bases and at J to 8 bases, leaving 5 bases not matched to a gene. CDR3 sequence reads: CASSTGQREAFF. The CDR3, as DNA: TGTGCCAGCAGCACGGGACAGCGAGAAGCTTTCTTT.

The chain uses TRBV9 and TRBJ1-1, with TRBD1 as a possible D gene (5 bases). The CDR3 runs 16 residues. The V end lost 3 bases, the J end lost 1 base, and 16 bases lay between the germline ends. Germline CDR1 SGDLS, CDR2 YYNGEE. The CDR3 spells CASSGDAGRSNTEAFF. The CDR3 DNA sequence: TGTGCCAGCAGCGGCGACGCGGGACGGTCGAACACTGAAGCTTTCTTT.

This clone has just a few counts. The chain joins TRBV7-2 to TRBJ2-1, with TRBD1 identical over 7 bases. V gave up 5 bases and J gave up 8 bases; unmatched junction bases: 9. The CDR3 totals 14 residues. CDR1 is SGHTA and CDR2 is FQGNSA in the germline V gene. The CDR3 DNA is TGTGCCAGCAGCCACCTGACAGGGCTTGATGAGCAGTTCTTC. This encodes CASSHLTGLDEQFF.

This sequence joins TRBV4-2 and TRBJ2-7; TRBD2 aligns across 7 bases. This CDR3 region has 16 residues. Germline loops: CDR1 LGHNA, CDR2 YNFKEQ. V was pared by 1 base and J by 3 bases, with 9 bases of the junction left unmatched. The CDR3 DNA sequence: TGTGCCAGCAGCCAAGGTGGGCGGGGGAGCGGCTACGAGCAGTACTTC. This translates into CASSQGGRGSGYEQYF.

The chain links TRBV6-1 to TRBJ1-2, with D perhaps matching TRBD1 (5 bases). Germline-derived CDR1 and CDR2 are MNHNS and SASEGT. Trimming removed 6 bases at V and 4 bases at J, with 12 bases between. This CDR3 has 13 amino acids. CDR3 sequence (DNA): TGTGCCAGCAGCCCTGGACAAGTCTATGGCTACACCTTC. This translates into CASSPGQVYGYTF.

The chain uses TRBV4-1 and TRBJ2-2, with D unresolved. In germline, CDR1 is MGHRA, CDR2 YSYEKL. Trimming removed 0 bases from V and 1 base from J, with 6 bases in between. The CDR3 consists of 15 residues. The CDR3 nucleotides read TGCGCCAGCAGCCAAGACCCGGGGAACACCGGGGAGCTGTTTTTT. It yields the protein CASSQDPGNTGELFF.

The genes are TRBV7-9 and TRBJ1-2; D perhaps matches TRBD1 (6 bases). CDR1 and CDR2 (germline): SEHNR, FQNEAQ (reference sequence). This CDR3 has 14 amino acids. Trimming took off 5 bases at V and 4 bases at J, with 14 bases between the two ends. CDR3: CASSRGQSGYGYTF. The CDR3 DNA sequence: TGTGCCAGCAGCCGCGGACAGTCGGGCTATGGCTACACCTTC.

The J gene is TRBJ1-1, the V gene TRBV27, with TRBD1 matching over 7 bases. CDR1 is MNHEY and CDR2 is SMNVEV in the germline V gene (reference sequence). V shed 3 bases and J 3 bases; nucleotides not matched to a gene: 7. This CDR3 has 15 residues. CDR3 nucleotides: TGTGCCAGCAGTTTCCTGGGGACAGCTGACACTGAAGCTTTCTTT. It yields the protein CASSFLGTADTEAFF.

The CDR3 is CASSYSIRGLRGYTF. The DNA of the CDR3 is TGTGCCAGCAGTTACTCGATCCGGGGGTTGCGGGGCTACACCTTC. The chain is built from TRBV6-5 and TRBJ1-2, with a weak D call TRBD1 (5 bases). The V and J ends lost 0 bases and 8 bases respectively, with 16 bases between them. The CDR3 is 15 amino acids. Germline lookup yields CDR1 MNHEY and CDR2 SVGAGI.

In this sample, this clone turned up once. The chain has TRBV11-3 and TRBJ2-3, with D tentatively TRBD2 (6 bases). The CDR3 loop spans 15 amino acids. V was trimmed by 6 bases and J by 2 bases, leaving 15 bases between them. Germline V gene sequence: CDR1 SGHNT, CDR2 YENEEA. CDR3 sequence reads: CASSPAGGDTDTQYF. The DNA of the CDR3 is TGTGCCAGCAGTCCGGCCGGGGGAGACACAGATACGCAGTATTTT.

The chain recombines TRBV5-4 with TRBJ1-6; D gene unclear. Trimming removed 0 bases at V and 8 bases at J, with 12 bases between. CDR3 length: 15 amino acids. Germline V gene data show CDR1 as SGHNT and CDR2 as YYREEE (reference sequence). CDR3 DNA: TGTGCCAGCAGCTTGGCCGGTACGATGGATTCACCCCTCCACTTT. Translated: CASSLAGTMDSPLHF.

The rearrangement joins TRBV9 to TRBJ2-7, with a possible D match to TRBD1 (6 bases). The V end was cut by 3 bases, the J end by 6 bases, with 13 bases between. Germline V CDR1 and CDR2: SGDLS, YYNGEE. The CDR3 length is 13 residues. The DNA of the CDR3 is TGTGCCAGCAGCGGGACAGCCGGTCCCGAGCAGTACTTC. Protein sequence: CASSGTAGPEQYF.

The rearrangement links TRBV9 to TRBJ2-1; D is possibly TRBD2 (5 bases). V shed 0 bases and J shed 6 bases, with 13 bases lying between them. Germline lookup yields CDR1 SGDLS and CDR2 YYNGEE. CDR3 length: 15 residues. For the CDR3, the DNA is TGTGCCAGCAGCGTAGGGGCTAGCTGGCCCAATGAGCAGTTCTTC. Translated: CASSVGASWPNEQFF.

This chain links TRBV9 with TRBJ2-1, with D possibly matching TRBD1 (6 bases). V was trimmed by 3 bases and J by 5 bases, leaving 21 bases between them. Germline CDR1 SGDLS, CDR2 YYNGEE. The CDR3 consists of 17 residues. CDR3 DNA: TGTGCCAGCAGCGAAAGCCTGGGACACAGAACGAACAATGAGCAGTTCTTC. Amino acids: CASSESLGHRTNNEQFF.

The chain employs TRBV7-2 and TRBJ1-6; D unclear. This CDR3 comprises 14 residues. The V end lost 4 bases, the J end lost 2 bases, and 6 bases lay between the germline ends. From germline, CDR1 is SGHTA and CDR2 FQGNSA. The CDR3 DNA reads TGTGCCAGCAGCTCGGTGCCCTATAATTCACCCCTCCACTTT. It yields the protein CASSSVPYNSPLHF.

The chain has TRBV5-3 and TRBJ1-1, with D possibly being TRBD1 (5 bases). TRBV5-3 is an ORF for which the function is uncertain. This CDR3 region has 16 residues. The V gene lost 2 bases and the J gene lost 0 bases, with 14 bases spanning the gap. Here the CDR3 DNA reads TGTGCCAGAAGCTTAGGTGTCGACAGCATGAACACTGAAGCTTTCTTT. Its protein product is CARSLGVDSMNTEAFF.

This chain links TRBV7-6 with TRBJ1-4, with D maybe TRBD1 (6 bases). Trimming shortened V by 5 bases and J by 8 bases, and 18 bases separated the two germline ends. The germline V gene has CDR1 SGHVS and CDR2 FNYEAQ. CDR3 length: 15 residues. DNA for the CDR3: TGTGCCAGCAGCCGTAACAGGGCGGAGGTCGAAAAACTGTTTTTT. It is translated as CASSRNRAEVEKLFF.

The rearrangement uses TRBV10-3 and TRBJ2-5, with TRBD2 as a possible D gene (6 bases). V dropped 10 bases and J dropped 2 bases, with 14 bases sitting between them. The germline gives CDR1 ENHRY, CDR2 SYGVKD. CDR3 length: 13 residues. Here the CDR3 DNA reads TGTGCCAGCCGGCCGGGGGAACAAGAGACCCAGTACTTC. It specifies CASRPGEQETQYF.

CDR3 nucleotides: TGTGCCAGCAGCTTAGGACGGGGACAGGGGGACACCGGGGAGCTGTTTTTT. It specifies CASSLGRGQGDTGELFF. The genes are TRBV7-9 and TRBJ2-2, with 11 bases fitting TRBD1. This CDR3 region has 17 residues. Germline assignment: CDR1 SEHNR and CDR2 FQNEAQ (reference sequence). Trimming at V came to 1 base and at J to 3 bases, leaving 4 bases not matched to a gene.

This chain connects TRBV7-4 to TRBJ2-3, with D tentatively TRBD2 (6 bases). Germline CDR1 and CDR2: SGHVT and SQSDAQ. This CDR3 is built from 15 residues. V was pared by 5 bases and J by 0 bases, with 12 bases between. The CDR3 DNA sequence: TGTGCCAGCAGCCCCCTAGCGAGCAGCACAGATACGCAGTATTTT. Protein product: CASSPLASSTDTQYF.

The V and J genes are TRBV29-1 and TRBJ1-1; tentatively, D is TRBD1 (5 bases). Germline values: CDR1 SQVTM, CDR2 ANQGSEA. V was trimmed by 4 bases and J by 0 bases, leaving 9 bases between them. CDR3 length: 13 residues. The CDR3 here is CSVGGNMNTEAFF. CDR3 sequence (DNA): TGCAGCGTTGGGGGCAACATGAACACTGAAGCTTTCTTT.

This clone was counted between two and nine times. The same CDR3 arises from other DNA sequences in this sample as well. The chain carries TRBV7-2 and TRBJ2-3, with 7 bases that match TRBD2. This CDR3 comprises 14 residues. Germline CDR1 is SGHTA and CDR2 is FQGNSA. V shed 1 base and J 4 bases; nucleotides not matched to a gene: 2. CDR3 region: CASSLVAGADTQYF. The DNA for the CDR3 is TGTGCCAGCAGCTTAGTGGCGGGGGCAGATACGCAGTATTTT.

The chain employs TRBV9 and TRBJ1-2, with 9 bases matching TRBD1. The CDR3 is 18 amino acids. V was clipped by 4 bases and J by 0 bases; unmatched bases: 13. Looked up from germline, CDR1 is SGDLS and CDR2 is YYNGEE. CDR3 sequence (DNA): TGTGCCAGCAGCCCCCATGTGGGACAGGGACTGACTAACTATGGCTACACCTTC. As protein: CASSPHVGQGLTNYGYTF.

V gene TRBV5-4 combines with J gene TRBJ2-7; TRBD1 matches 7 bases. After removal of 0 bases from V and 3 bases from J, the junction contained 6 bases not matched to a gene. Germline V gene lookup returns CDR1 SGHNT and CDR2 YYREEE (reference sequence). CDR3 length: 15 residues. This CDR3 reads CASSLGRSGGYEQYF. CDR3 DNA: TGTGCCAGCAGCTTGGGTAGATCAGGGGGCTACGAGCAGTACTTC. The full variable domain, rest sourced from reference TRBV5-4 and TRBJ2-7, is ETGVTQSPTHLIKTRGQQVTLRCSSQSGHNTVSWYQQALGQGPQFIFQYYREEENGRGNFPPRFSGLQFPNYSSELNVNALELDDSALYLCASSLGRSGGYEQYFGPGTRLTVT.

The chain carries TRBV19 and TRBJ1-6; D gene ambiguous. Germline-derived CDR1 and CDR2 are LNHDA and SQIVND (reference sequence). V lost 7 bases, J lost 10 bases, and 14 bases lay in between. The CDR3 consists of 13 residues. CDR3 sequence (DNA): TGTGCCAGTACGGAGCAGACCCGGTCACCCCTCCACTTT. Its translation is CASTEQTRSPLHF.

J is TRBJ2-5 and V is TRBV7-2; possibly TRBD2 for D (5 bases). The CDR3 has 14 amino acids. Germline CDR1 and CDR2: SGHTA and FQGNSA. V lost 3 bases to trimming and J lost 1 base, with 9 bases between them. The DNA for the CDR3 is TGTGCCAGCAGCTTTTGGGAGAGCCAAGAGACCCAGTACTTC. The encoded protein is CASSFWESQETQYF.

This chain links TRBV9 with TRBJ2-5, with 8 bases fitting TRBD2. J was trimmed by 5 bases and V by 0 bases; bases with no gene match: 9. Germline V lookup: CDR1 SGDLS, CDR2 YYNGEE. The CDR3 consists of 16 residues. The CDR3 is CASSVGAGGQGETQYF. Here the CDR3 DNA reads TGTGCCAGCAGCGTAGGGGCGGGGGGCCAAGGGGAGACCCAGTACTTC.

This clone appeared once. The gene calls are TRBV19 and TRBJ2-3; TRBD2 agrees at 8 bases. CDR1 is LNHDA and CDR2 is SQIVND in the germline V gene (reference sequence). V shed 11 bases and J 2 bases; nucleotides not matched to a gene: 12. This CDR3 is built from 15 residues. The DNA of the CDR3 is TGTGCCTCAGAGGCGCGGGGGGCCATCACAGATACGCAGTATTTT. Translating it yields CASEARGAITDTQYF.

In its sample, this clone was seen once. The DNA of the CDR3 is TGTGCCAGCAGCCAAGATGCCCTGGGACAGGGTGAGGGTGAAGCTTTCTTT. Encoded protein: CASSQDALGQGEGEAFF. The genes are TRBV4-2 and TRBJ1-1; 9 bases are a match to TRBD1. The CDR3 totals 17 residues. Germline V CDR1 and CDR2: LGHNA, YNFKEQ. J lost 7 bases, V lost 0 bases, and 12 bases had no gene match.

V is TRBV10-2 and J is TRBJ1-3; 9 bases agree with TRBD1. Germline V gene data show CDR1 as WSHSY and CDR2 as SAAADI. CDR3 length equals 15 residues. V was pared by 7 bases and J by 4 bases, with 8 bases of the junction left unmatched. CDR3 DNA sequence: TGCGCCAGCATCGAACAGGGGGCTTCCGGAAACACCATATATTTT. Its translation: CASIEQGASGNTIYF.